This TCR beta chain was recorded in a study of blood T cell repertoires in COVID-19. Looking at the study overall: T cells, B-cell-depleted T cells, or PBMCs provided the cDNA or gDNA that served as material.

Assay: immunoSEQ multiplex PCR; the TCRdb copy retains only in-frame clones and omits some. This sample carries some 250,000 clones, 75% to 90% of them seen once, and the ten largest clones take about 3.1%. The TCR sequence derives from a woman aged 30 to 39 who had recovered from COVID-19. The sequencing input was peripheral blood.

The CDR3 sequence: CASSNQGAGELFF. CDR3 nucleotide sequence: TGTGCCAGCAGTAACCAGGGCGCCGGGGAGCTGTTTTTT. The chain links TRBV6-5 to TRBJ2-2, with a tentative D call TRBD1 (5 bases). Looked up from germline, CDR1 is MNHEY and CDR2 is SVGAGI. V lost 5 bases to trimming and J lost 6 bases, with 10 bases between them. This CDR3 has 13 residues.